This T cell receptor beta chain was retrieved from a study of blood T cell repertoires in COVID-19. Study in general: Donors in the United States, Italy and Spain gave samples during acute or convalescent COVID-19. T cells, B-cell-depleted T cells, or PBMCs provided the cDNA or gDNA that served as material.

V lost 4 bases to trimming and J lost 5 bases; unmatched junction nucleotides: 7. In germline, CDR1 is SGHDT, CDR2 YYEEEE. CDR3 length: 17 residues. As originally analysed: Reference gene primer amplification yielded estimated nucleated cell counts. Only in-frame clones appear in the TCRdb table, and some are missing; sequencing was by immunoSEQ multiplex PCR. The V and J calls and clone size are taken from that table; D and trimming were inferred from the DNA. The profile shows approximately 69,000 clones, around 87% of them singletons. The chain is built from TRBV5-6 and TRBJ2-2; 14 bases align to TRBD2. The specimen was peripheral blood. The TCR originated in a man aged 50 or older with acute or convalescent COVID-19. CDR3 sequence reads: CASSQGLAGDGTGELFF. The CDR3 nucleotides read TGTGCCAGCAGCCAGGGACTAGCGGGAGACGGGACCGGGGAGCTGTTTTTT.